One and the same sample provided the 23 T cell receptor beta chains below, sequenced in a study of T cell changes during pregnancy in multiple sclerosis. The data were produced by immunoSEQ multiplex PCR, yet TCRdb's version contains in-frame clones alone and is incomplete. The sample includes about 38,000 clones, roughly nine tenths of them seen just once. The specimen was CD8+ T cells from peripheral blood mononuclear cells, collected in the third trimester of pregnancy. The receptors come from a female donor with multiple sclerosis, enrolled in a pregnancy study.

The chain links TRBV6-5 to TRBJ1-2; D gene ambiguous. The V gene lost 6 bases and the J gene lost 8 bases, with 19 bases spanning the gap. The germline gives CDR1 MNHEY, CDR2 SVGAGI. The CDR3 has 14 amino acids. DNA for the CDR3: TGTGCCAGCAGCGCCGTTGAGGGCGAGAGCGGCTACACCTTC. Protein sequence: CASSAVEGESGYTF.

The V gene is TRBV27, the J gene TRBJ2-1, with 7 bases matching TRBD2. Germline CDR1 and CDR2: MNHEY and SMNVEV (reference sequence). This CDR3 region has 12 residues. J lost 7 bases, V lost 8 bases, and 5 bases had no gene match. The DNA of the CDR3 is TGTGCCAGCGGAGGGAGGGCGAATGAGCAGTTCTTC. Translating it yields CASGGRANEQFF.

CDR3 DNA sequence: TGCAGCGTTCTACCAGCGACCCTCCAAGAGACCCAGTACTTC. This codes for CSVLPATLQETQYF. V gene TRBV29-1 combines with J gene TRBJ2-5; D is undetermined. V lost 5 bases, J lost 1 base, and 14 bases lay in between. Germline lookup yields CDR1 SQVTM and CDR2 ANQGSEA. The CDR3 sequence is 14 residues long.

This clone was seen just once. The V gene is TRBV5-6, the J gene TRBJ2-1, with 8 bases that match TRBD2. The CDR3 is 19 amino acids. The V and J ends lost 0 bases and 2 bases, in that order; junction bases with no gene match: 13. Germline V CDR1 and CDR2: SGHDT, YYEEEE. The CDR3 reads CASSLVFSRGGAAYNEQFF. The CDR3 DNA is TGTGCCAGCAGCTTGGTCTTTTCCCGGGGGGGGGCCGCCTACAATGAGCAGTTCTTC.

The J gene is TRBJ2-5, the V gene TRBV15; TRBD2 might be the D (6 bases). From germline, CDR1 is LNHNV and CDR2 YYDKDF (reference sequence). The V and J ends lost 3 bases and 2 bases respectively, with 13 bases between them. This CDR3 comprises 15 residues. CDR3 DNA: TGTGCCACCAGCAGCGCGGGGAGAAAGCAAGAGACCCAGTACTTC. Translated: CATSSAGRKQETQYF.

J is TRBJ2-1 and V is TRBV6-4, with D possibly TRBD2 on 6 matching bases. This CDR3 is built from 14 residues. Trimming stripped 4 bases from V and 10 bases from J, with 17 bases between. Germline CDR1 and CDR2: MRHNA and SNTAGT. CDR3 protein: CASSGSREAGEQFF. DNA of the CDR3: TGTGCCAGCAGTGGCTCTAGGGAGGCAGGGGAGCAGTTCTTC.

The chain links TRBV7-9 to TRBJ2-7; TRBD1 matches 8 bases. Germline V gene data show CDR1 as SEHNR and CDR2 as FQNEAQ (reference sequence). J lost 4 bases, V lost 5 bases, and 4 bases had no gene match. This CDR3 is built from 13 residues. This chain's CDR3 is CASSPRGRYEQYF. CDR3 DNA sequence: TGTGCCAGCAGCCCCAGGGGGCGGTACGAGCAGTACTTC.

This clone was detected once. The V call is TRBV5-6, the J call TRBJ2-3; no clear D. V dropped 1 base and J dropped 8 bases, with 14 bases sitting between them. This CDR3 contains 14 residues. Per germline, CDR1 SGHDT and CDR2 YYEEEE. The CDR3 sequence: CASSLPESWLTQYF. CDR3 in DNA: TGTGCCAGCAGCTTGCCGGAGTCCTGGCTTACGCAGTATTTT.

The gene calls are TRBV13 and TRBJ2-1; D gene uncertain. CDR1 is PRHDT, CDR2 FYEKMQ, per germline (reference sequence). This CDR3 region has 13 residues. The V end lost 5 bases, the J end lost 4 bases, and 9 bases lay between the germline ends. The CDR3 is CASSPTRYNEQFF. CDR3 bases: TGTGCCAGCAGCCCCACCAGATACAATGAGCAGTTCTTC.

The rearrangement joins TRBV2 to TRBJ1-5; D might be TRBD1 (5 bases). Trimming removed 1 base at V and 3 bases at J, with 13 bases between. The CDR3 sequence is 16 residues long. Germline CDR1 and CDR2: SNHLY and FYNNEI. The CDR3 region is CASSEGGPNFNQPQHF. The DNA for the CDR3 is TGTGCCAGCAGTGAAGGGGGCCCGAACTTCAATCAGCCCCAGCATTTT.

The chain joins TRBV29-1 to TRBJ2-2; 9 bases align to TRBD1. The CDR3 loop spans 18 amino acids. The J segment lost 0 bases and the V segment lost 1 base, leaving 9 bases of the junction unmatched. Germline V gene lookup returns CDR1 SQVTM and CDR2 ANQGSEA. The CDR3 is CSVEVRDRAPSNTGELFF. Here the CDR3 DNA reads TGCAGCGTTGAAGTCCGGGACAGGGCCCCTTCGAACACCGGGGAGCTGTTTTTT.

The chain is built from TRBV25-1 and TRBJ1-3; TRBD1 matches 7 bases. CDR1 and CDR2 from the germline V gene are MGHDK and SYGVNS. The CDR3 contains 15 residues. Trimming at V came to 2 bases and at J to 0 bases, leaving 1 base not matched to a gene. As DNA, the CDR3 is TGTGCCAGCAGTGAAGACAGGGTCTCTGGAAACACCATATATTTT. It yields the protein CASSEDRVSGNTIYF.

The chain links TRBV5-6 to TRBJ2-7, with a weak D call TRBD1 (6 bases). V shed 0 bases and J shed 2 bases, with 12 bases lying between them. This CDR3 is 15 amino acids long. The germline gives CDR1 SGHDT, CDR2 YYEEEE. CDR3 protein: CASSLGDIPPYEQYF. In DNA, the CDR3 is TGTGCCAGCAGCTTGGGGGACATTCCCCCCTACGAGCAGTACTTC.

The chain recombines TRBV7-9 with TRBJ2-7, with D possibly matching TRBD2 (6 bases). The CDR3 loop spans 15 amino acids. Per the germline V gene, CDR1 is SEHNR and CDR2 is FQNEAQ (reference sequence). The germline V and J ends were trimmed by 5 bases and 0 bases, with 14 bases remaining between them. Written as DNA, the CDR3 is TGTGCCAGCAGCGACCGGGACTTCCACTCCTACGAGCAGTACTTC. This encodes CASSDRDFHSYEQYF.

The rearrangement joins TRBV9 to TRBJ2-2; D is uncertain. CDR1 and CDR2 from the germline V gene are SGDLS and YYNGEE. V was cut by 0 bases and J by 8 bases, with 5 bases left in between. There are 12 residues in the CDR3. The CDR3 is CASSVVEGELFF. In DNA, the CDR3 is TGTGCCAGCAGCGTAGTAGAAGGGGAGCTGTTTTTT.

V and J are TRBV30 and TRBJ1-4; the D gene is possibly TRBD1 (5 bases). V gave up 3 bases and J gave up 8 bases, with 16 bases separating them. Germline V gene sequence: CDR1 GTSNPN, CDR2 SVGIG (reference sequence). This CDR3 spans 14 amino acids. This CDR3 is CAWSPRWEGEKLFF. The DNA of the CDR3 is TGTGCCTGGAGCCCAAGGTGGGAGGGGGAAAAACTGTTTTTT.

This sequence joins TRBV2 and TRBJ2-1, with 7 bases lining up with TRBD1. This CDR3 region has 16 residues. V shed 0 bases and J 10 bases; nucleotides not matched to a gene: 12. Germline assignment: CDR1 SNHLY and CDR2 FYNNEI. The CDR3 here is CASSEATGLVRKEQFF. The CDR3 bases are TGTGCCAGCAGTGAAGCGACAGGGTTGGTCCGGAAGGAGCAGTTCTTC.

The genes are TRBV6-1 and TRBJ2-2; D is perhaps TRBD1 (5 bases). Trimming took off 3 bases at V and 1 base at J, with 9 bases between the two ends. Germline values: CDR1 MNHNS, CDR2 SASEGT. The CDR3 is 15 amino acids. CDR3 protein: CASSDRALNTGELFF. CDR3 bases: TGTGCCAGCAGTGACAGGGCTTTGAACACCGGGGAGCTGTTTTTT.

The CDR3 coding sequence is TGTGCCAGCAGCCAGGAACTAGCGGCCGAGCAGTTCTTC. Its translation is CASSQELAAEQFF. The rearrangement links TRBV4-2 to TRBJ2-1; TRBD2 aligns across 8 bases. The CDR3 loop spans 13 amino acids. The junction had 5 bases not matched to a gene; V was cut back by 3 bases and J by 10 bases. Germline V CDR1 and CDR2: LGHNA, YNFKEQ.

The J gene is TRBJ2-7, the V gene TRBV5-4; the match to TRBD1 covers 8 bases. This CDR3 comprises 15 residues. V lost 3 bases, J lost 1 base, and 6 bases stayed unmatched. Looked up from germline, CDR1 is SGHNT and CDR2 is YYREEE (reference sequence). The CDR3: CASSSQGARSYEQYF. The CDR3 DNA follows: TGTGCCAGCAGCTCGCAGGGGGCGCGGTCCTACGAGCAGTACTTC.

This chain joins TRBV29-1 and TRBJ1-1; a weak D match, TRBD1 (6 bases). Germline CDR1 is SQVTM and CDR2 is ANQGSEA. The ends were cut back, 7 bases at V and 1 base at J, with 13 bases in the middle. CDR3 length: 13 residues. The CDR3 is CSAFPTGNTEAFF. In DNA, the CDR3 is TGCAGCGCCTTCCCGACAGGGAACACTGAAGCTTTCTTT.

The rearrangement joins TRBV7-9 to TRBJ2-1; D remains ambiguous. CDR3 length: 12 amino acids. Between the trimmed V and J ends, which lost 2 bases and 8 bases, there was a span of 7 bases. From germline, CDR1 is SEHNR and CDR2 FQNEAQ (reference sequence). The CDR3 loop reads CASSLILYEQFF. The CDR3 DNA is TGTGCCAGCAGCTTAATTCTCTATGAGCAGTTCTTC.

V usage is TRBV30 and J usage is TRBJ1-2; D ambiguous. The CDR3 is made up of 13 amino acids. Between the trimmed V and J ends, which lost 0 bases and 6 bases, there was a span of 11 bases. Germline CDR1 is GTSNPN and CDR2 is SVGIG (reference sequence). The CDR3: CAWSVLLHDGYTF. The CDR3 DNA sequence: TGTGCCTGGAGTGTACTCCTCCACGATGGCTACACCTTC.